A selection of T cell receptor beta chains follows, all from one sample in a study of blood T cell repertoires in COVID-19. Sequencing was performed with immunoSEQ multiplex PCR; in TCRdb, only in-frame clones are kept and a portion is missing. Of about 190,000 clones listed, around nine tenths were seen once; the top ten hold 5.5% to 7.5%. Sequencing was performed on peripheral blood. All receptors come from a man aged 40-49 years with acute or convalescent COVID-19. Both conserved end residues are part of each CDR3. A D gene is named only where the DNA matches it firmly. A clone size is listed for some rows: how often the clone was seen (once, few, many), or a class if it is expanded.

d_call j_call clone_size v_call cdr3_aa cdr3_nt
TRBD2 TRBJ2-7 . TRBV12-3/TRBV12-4 CASSLGLGYEQYF TGTGCCAGCAGTTTGGGACTAGGGTACGAGCAGTACTTC
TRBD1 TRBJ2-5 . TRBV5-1 CASSFGNRGETQYF TGCGCCAGCAGCTTTGGGAACAGGGGAGAGACCCAGTACTTC
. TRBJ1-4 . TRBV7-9 CASSLALRGRANEKLFF TGTGCCAGCAGCTTAGCGCTTAGGGGTAGGGCTAATGAAAAACTGTTTTTT
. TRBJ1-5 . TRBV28 CASISAELYSNQPQHF TGTGCCAGCATAAGTGCCGAGCTTTATAGCAATCAGCCCCAGCATTTT
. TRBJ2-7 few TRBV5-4 CASSGAGAKYEQYF TGTGCCAGCAGCGGAGCAGGGGCCAAATACGAGCAGTACTTC
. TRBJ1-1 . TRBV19 CASSMRGNQYTEAFF TGTGCCAGTAGTATGAGAGGGAACCAATACACTGAAGCTTTCTTT
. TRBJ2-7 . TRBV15 CATSRRTGVEQYF TGTGCCACCAGCCGCCGGACTGGCGTCGAGCAGTACTTC
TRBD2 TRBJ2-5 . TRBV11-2 CASSLRLAGVETQYF TGTGCCAGCAGCTTAAGATTAGCGGGTGTGGAGACCCAGTACTTC
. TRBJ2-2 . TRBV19 CASLTANTGELFF TGTGCCAGTCTAACGGCGAACACCGGGGAGCTGTTTTTT
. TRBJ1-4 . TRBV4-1 CASSQDRGQGLSEKLFF TGCGCCAGCAGCCAAGATCGGGGCCAGGGGTTGAGCGAAAAACTGTTTTTT
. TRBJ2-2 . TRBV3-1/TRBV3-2 CASSHYTGWELFF TGTGCCAGCAGCCATTACACAGGGTGGGAGCTGTTTTTT
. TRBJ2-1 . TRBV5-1 CASSSFATGLMGNEQFF TGCGCCAGCAGCTCGTTCGCTACAGGGCTAATGGGGAATGAGCAGTTCTTC
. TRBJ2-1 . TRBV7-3 CASSLVRGANNEQFF TGTGCCAGCAGCTTAGTCCGGGGAGCAAACAATGAGCAGTTCTTC
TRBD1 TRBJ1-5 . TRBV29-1 CSVHDRDQPQHF TGCAGCGTTCATGACAGGGATCAGCCCCAGCATTTT
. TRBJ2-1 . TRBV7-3 CASSAGSYNEQFF TGTGCCAGCAGCGCCGGGAGCTACAATGAGCAGTTCTTC
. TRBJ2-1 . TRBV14 CASSQDLQGEQFF TGTGCCAGCAGCCAAGATTTGCAGGGGGAGCAGTTCTTC
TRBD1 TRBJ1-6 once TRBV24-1 CATSDHLPGQAPSPYNSPLHF TGTGCCACCAGTGATCACCTCCCGGGACAGGCTCCAAGTCCCTATAATTCACCCCTCCACTTT
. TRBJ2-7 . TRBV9 CASSVGAGGKGSYEQYF TGTGCCAGCAGCGTAGGAGCCGGGGGAAAGGGCTCCTACGAGCAGTACTTC
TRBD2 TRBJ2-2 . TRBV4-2 CASSRELLAGGANTGELFF TGTGCCAGCAGCCGAGAGCTACTAGCGGGGGGGGCGAACACCGGGGAGCTGTTTTTT
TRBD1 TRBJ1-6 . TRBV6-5 CASSLRDSYNSPLHF TGTGCCAGCAGCCTCCGGGACAGCTATAATTCACCCCTCCACTTT
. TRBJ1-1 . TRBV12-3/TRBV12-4 CASSFTSTEAFF TGTGCCAGCAGTTTCACTAGTACTGAAGCTTTCTTT
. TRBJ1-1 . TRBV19 CASSTTANTEAFF TGTGCCAGTAGTACCACAGCGAACACTGAAGCTTTCTTT
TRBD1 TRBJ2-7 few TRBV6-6 CASKPDRRDRAYEQYF TGTGCCAGCAAGCCGGATCGGAGGGACAGGGCCTACGAGCAGTACTTC
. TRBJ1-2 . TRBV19 CASSIVSRHLEGYGYTF TGTGCCAGTAGTATAGTCTCGCGACACCTAGAGGGTTATGGCTACACCTTC
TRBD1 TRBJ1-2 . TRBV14 CASSQSRTGHYGYTF TGTGCCAGCAGCCAATCGAGGACAGGGCACTATGGCTACACCTTC
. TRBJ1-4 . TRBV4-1 CASSQDRVGEKLFF TGCGCCAGCAGCCAAGATCGGGTGGGTGAAAAACTGTTTTTT
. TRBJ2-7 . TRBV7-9 CASTNLGAVNSYEQYF TGTGCCAGCACCAACTTAGGTGCGGTGAACTCCTACGAGCAGTACTTC